This paragraph covers one T cell receptor (beta chain) sequence. Its antigen is not known. Here immunoSEQ multiplex PCR was the method, and the copy in TCRdb shows in-frame clones only, minus some. The table lists about 1.1 million clones, around 77% of them singletons. Donors comprised only Caucasian adults living in Nashville, Tennessee. The data stem from a study of shared clonotypes between healthy human individuals. Study-wide findings and caveats: Clonotypes which were not shared had lower generation probabilities than clonotypes that all four donors shared. What naive subsets generally showed was a larger estimated richness than memory subsets showed.

This CDR3 is 13 amino acids long. This receptor was taken from a man between 18 and 29 years old in good health. Some clones in this sample may be carry-over from other donors' samples. Sequencing input: memory CD4+ T cells from PBMCs. Subset meaning: CD45RA-negative fraction. This chain uses TRBV21-1 with TRBJ2-3; the D call TRBD2 from the table was never checked on the DNA. TRBV21-1 is noted as a pseudogene. This chain's CDR3 is CASSLRGPDTQYF. CDR3 nucleotides: TGTGCCAGCAGCTTGAGAGGGCCAGATACGCAGTATTTT.